The text below deals with one TCR beta chain. The V and J ends lost 5 bases and 4 bases respectively, with 23 bases between them. This CDR3 spans 17 amino acids. CDR1 MNHNY and CDR2 SVGAGI come from the germline V gene (reference sequence). The data originate from a study of blood T cell repertoires in COVID-19. Original processing methods: Reference gene primer amplification gave nucleated cell count estimates. Sequenced by immunoSEQ multiplex PCR; TCRdb stores in-frame clones only, minus some. The DNA gave D and trimming, while V, J and clone size come from that table. The sample includes about 240,000 clones, 82% of them seen just once.

The TCR comes from a woman between 55 and 75 years old with active or convalescent COVID-19. The genes are TRBV6-6 and TRBJ1-1; maybe TRBD1 (5 bases). Sequencing was carried out using peripheral blood. CDR3 nucleotides: TGTGCCAGCAGTCCCAACCTGACCGGGGGGAAGGGCACTGAAGCTTTCTTT. Amino acids: CASSPNLTGGKGTEAFF.